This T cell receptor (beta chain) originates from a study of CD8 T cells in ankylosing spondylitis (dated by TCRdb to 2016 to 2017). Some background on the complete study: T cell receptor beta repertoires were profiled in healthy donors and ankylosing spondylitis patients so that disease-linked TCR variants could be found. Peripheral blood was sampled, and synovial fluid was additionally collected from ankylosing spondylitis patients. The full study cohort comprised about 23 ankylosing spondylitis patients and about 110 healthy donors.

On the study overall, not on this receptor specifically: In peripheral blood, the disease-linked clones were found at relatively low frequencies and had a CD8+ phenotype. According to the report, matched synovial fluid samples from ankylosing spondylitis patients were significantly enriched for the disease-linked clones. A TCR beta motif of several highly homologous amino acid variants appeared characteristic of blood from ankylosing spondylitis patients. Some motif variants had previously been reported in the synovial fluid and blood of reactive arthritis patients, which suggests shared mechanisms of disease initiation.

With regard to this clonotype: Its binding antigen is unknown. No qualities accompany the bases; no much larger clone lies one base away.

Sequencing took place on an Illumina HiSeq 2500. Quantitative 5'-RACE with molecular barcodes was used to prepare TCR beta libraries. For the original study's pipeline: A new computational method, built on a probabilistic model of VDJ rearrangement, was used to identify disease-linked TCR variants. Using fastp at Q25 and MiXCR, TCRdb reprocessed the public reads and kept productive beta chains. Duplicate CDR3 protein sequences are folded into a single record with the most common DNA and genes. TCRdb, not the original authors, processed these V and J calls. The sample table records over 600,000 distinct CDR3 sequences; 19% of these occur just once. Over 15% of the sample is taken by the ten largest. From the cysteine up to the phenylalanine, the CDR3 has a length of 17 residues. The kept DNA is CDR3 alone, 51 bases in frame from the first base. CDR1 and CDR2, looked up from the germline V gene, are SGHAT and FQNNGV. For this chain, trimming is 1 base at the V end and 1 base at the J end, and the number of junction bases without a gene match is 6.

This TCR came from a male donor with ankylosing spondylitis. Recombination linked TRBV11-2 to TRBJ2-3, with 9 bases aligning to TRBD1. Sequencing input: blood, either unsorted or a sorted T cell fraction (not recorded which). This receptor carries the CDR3 CASSLAGTGRGTDTQYF. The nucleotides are TGTGCCAGCAGCTTAGCCGGGACAGGGCGGGGCACAGATACGCAGTATTTT.